This passage covers 18 T cell receptor beta chains from one sample sequenced in a study of cytomegalovirus exposure and HLA in healthy donors (dated by TCRdb to about 2017). The method was the immunoSEQ multiplex PCR assay. For the multiplex PCR, a mixture combining 60 forward primers for TCR Vbeta segments and 13 reverse primers for TCR Jbeta segments was used. In its TCRdb copy, this immuneACCESS table keeps in-frame sequences only and misses some clones. Where compared with another copy, unresolved V genes explain less than half of these, and the others have no known cause. In this sample the table shows 150,000 or so clones, 75% of which occur a single time. Of the sample, roughly 6.6% is held by the ten largest clones. Sample: PBMCs. The receptors come from a man under 40 in good health and CMV-seronegative.

With regard to this clone: One end of the junction is discordant with germline, which a read error may explain. Other nucleotide sequences in the sample specify the same CDR3. The chain links TRBV6-6 to TRBJ2-7, with D perhaps TRBD1 (5 bases). Germline V gives CDR1 MNHNY, CDR2 SVGAGI (reference sequence). CDR3 length: 16 residues. The CDR3 region is CASSYPQGANSYEQYF. The CDR3 coding sequence is TGTGCCAGTAGTTACCCCCAGGGCGCGAACTCCTACGAGCAGTACTTC.

The genes are TRBV10-3 and TRBJ2-3; D is perhaps TRBD2 (6 bases). This CDR3 spans 15 amino acids. Germline V gene lookup returns CDR1 ENHRY and CDR2 SYGVKD. V was pared by 10 bases and J by 2 bases, with 19 bases between. The CDR3 spells CATHPSAGFTDTQYF. The CDR3 DNA reads TGTGCCACCCACCCCTCCGCGGGATTCACAGATACGCAGTATTTT.

The chain employs TRBV28 and TRBJ1-5; TRBD1 matches 7 bases. V was pared by 8 bases and J by 4 bases, with 2 bases of the junction left unmatched. Per germline, CDR1 MDHEN and CDR2 SYDVKM. The CDR3 contains 12 residues. CDR3 sequence: CASGTANQPQHF. CDR3 nucleotides: TGTGCCAGCGGGACAGCAAATCAGCCCCAGCATTTT.

This clone was counted a single time. Germline and junction disagree at one end, which may indicate a read error. V gene TRBV28 combines with J gene TRBJ2-2, with no clear D. The CDR3 spans 12 residues. Germline V CDR1 and CDR2: MDHEN, SYDVKM. The CDR3 sequence is CVSTQVTGELFF. The DNA of the CDR3 is TGTGTCAGCACGCAGGTCACCGGGGAGCTGTTTTTT. The full variable domain, its missing parts supplied by reference TRBV28 and TRBJ2-2, is DVKVTQSSRYLVKRTGEKVFLECVQDMDHENMFWYRQDPGLGLRLIYFSYDVKMKEKGDIPEGYSVSREKKERFSLILESASTNQTSMYLCVSTQVTGELFFGEGSRLTVL.

V is TRBV6-5 and J is TRBJ2-1, with TRBD1 as a possible D gene (6 bases). The CDR3 covers 11 residues. CDR1 and CDR2 from the germline V gene are MNHEY and SVGAGI. The ends were cut back, 5 bases at V and 11 bases at J, with 10 bases in the middle. CDR3 in amino acids: CASSQGQKQFF. Here the CDR3 DNA reads TGTGCCAGCAGTCAGGGACAAAAGCAGTTCTTC.

The chain recombines TRBV6-1 with TRBJ2-7; D remains ambiguous. Germline values: CDR1 MNHNS, CDR2 SASEGT. This CDR3 has 13 residues. The germline V and J ends were trimmed by 4 bases and 2 bases, with 9 bases remaining between them. The CDR3 DNA sequence: TGTGCCAGCAGTGTCGCGGCCACCTACGAGCAGTACTTC. Residues: CASSVAATYEQYF.

There are a few counts of this clone. The gene calls are TRBV19 and TRBJ1-1; D possibly corresponds to TRBD1 (5 bases). The V end lost 11 bases, the J end lost 4 bases, and 17 bases lay between the germline ends. Looked up from germline, CDR1 is LNHDA and CDR2 is SQIVND (reference sequence). This CDR3 contains 13 residues. The CDR3 protein is CASGEGRGTEAFF. DNA for the CDR3: TGTGCCTCCGGGGAGGGACGGGGCACTGAAGCTTTCTTT.

The CDR3 loop reads CASLTEANEQYF. In DNA, the CDR3 is TGTGCCAGCCTCACGGAGGCGAACGAGCAGTACTTC. The chain carries TRBV6-1 and TRBJ2-7; D may be TRBD2 (5 bases). This CDR3 is built from 12 residues. Germline V CDR1 and CDR2: MNHNS, SASEGT. V dropped 8 bases and J dropped 5 bases, with 13 bases sitting between them.

This clone turned up a few times. V is TRBV7-6 and J is TRBJ1-5; D is uncertain. The CDR3 runs 13 residues. The V gene lost 5 bases and the J gene lost 4 bases, with 9 bases spanning the gap. The germline V gene encodes CDR1 SGHVS and CDR2 FNYEAQ. The CDR3 region is CASSPQRNQPQHF. The CDR3 nucleotides are TGTGCCAGCAGCCCCCAGAGGAATCAGCCCCAGCATTTT.

In its sample, this clone was seen a few times. This chain uses TRBV19 with TRBJ2-1; TRBD2 matches 14 bases. Germline CDR1 reads LNHDA; CDR2 reads SQIVND (reference sequence). V trimming: 3 bases; J trimming: 7 bases; junction bases outside the gene matches: 2. The CDR3 contains 15 residues. CDR3 protein: CASSMGTSGSNEQFF. In DNA, the CDR3 is TGTGCCAGTAGTATGGGGACTAGCGGGAGTAATGAGCAGTTCTTC.

The sample holds a few counts of this clone. The rearrangement uses TRBV5-6 and TRBJ1-2; no clear D gene. The V gene lost 0 bases and the J gene lost 4 bases, with 4 bases spanning the gap. Germline-derived CDR1 and CDR2 are SGHDT and YYEEEE. The CDR3 is made up of 12 amino acids. The CDR3 loop reads CASSLGGYGYTF. DNA of the CDR3: TGTGCCAGCAGCTTGGGCGGCTATGGCTACACCTTC.

The chain joins TRBV27 to TRBJ2-7; the match to TRBD1 covers 11 bases. The germline V gene encodes CDR1 MNHEY and CDR2 SMNVEV (reference sequence). Germline trimming cut 6 bases from V and 7 bases from J; bases unmatched to any gene: 5. This CDR3 is built from 13 residues. In DNA, the CDR3 is TGTGCCAGCAGGCGGACAGGGGGCGGGGAGCAGTACTTC. Translated, it gives CASRRTGGGEQYF.

DNA of the CDR3: TGTGCCAGCAGCCGGACAGGGGGCACGGCTGAAGCTTTCTTT. Translated: CASSRTGGTAEAFF. V and J are TRBV14 and TRBJ1-1, with 11 bases lining up with TRBD1. Germline values: CDR1 SGHDN, CDR2 FVKESK. The CDR3 sequence is 14 residues long. With V trimmed by 4 bases and J by 6 bases, 4 bases remained unmatched.

CDR3 sequence reads: CASSVVGTSGGADTQYF. The CDR3 DNA follows: TGTGCCAGCAGCGTAGTCGGGACTAGCGGGGGGGCAGATACGCAGTATTTT. This chain links TRBV9 with TRBJ2-3; 16 nucleotides line up with TRBD2. Germline V gene data show CDR1 as SGDLS and CDR2 as YYNGEE. There are 17 residues in the CDR3. Unmatched junction bases numbered 2, after V lost 0 bases and J lost 4 bases.

The CDR3 bases are TGTGCCAGCAGTGTTCCCCTGGGGGGACAGGGGACCCTCACAGATACGCAGTATTTT. Encoded protein: CASSVPLGGQGTLTDTQYF. The chain carries TRBV2 and TRBJ2-3; TRBD1 agrees at 10 bases. The CDR3 length is 19 residues. Germline CDR1 is SNHLY and CDR2 is FYNNEI. Trimming cost V 4 bases and J 2 bases; bases outside gene matches: 15.

The CDR3 coding sequence is TGTGCCAGCGGCCCCCAACCGGGACAAACCTACGAGCAGTACTTC. Translated: CASGPQPGQTYEQYF. V usage is TRBV9 and J usage is TRBJ2-7; a weak D match, TRBD1 (6 bases). This CDR3 comprises 15 residues. Trimming cost V 7 bases and J 2 bases, with 19 bases left between them. Per the germline V gene, CDR1 is SGDLS and CDR2 is YYNGEE.

This rearrangement joins TRBV25-1 to TRBJ2-2; D possibly corresponds to TRBD1 (6 bases). CDR3 length: 18 amino acids. Looked up from germline, CDR1 is MGHDK and CDR2 is SYGVNS. The germline V and J ends were trimmed by 2 bases and 1 base, with 17 bases remaining between them. In nucleotides, the CDR3 is TGTGCCAGCAGTGAACTACAGGGTATTGGAGGGAACACCGGGGAGCTGTTTTTT. It translates to CASSELQGIGGNTGELFF. Looking up the rest from reference TRBV25-1 and TRBJ2-2 gives the full variable domain: EADIYQTPRYLVIGTGKKITLECSQTMGHDKMYWYQQDPGMELHLIHYSYGVNSTEKGDLSSESTVSRIRTEHFPLTLESARPSHTSQYLCASSELQGIGGNTGELFFGEGSRLTVL.

This clone has a handful of counts. Other DNA sequences of this sample code for an identical CDR3. The chain combines TRBV2 with TRBJ1-1, with D maybe TRBD1 (5 bases). This CDR3 region has 12 residues. Trimming removed 6 bases at V and 1 base at J, with 6 bases between. The V gene's germline CDR1 is SNHLY and CDR2 FYNNEI. CDR3 nucleotide sequence: TGTGCCAGCAGGGGGGGGAACACTGAAGCTTTCTTT. Translation gives CASRGGNTEAFF.